This T cell receptor (beta chain) was found in a study of regulatory T cells in long-lasting Graves disease. V lost 2 bases and J lost 5, with 14 bases in between. This CDR3 spans 15 amino acids. Germline CDR1 and CDR2: MNHEY and SMNVEV (reference sequence). This clonotype was counted at least ten times. Time point defined: newly diagnosed GD, antithyroid drugs for less than 3 months. Researchers made the TCR library from RNA that was extracted from PBMCs. To make TCR beta libraries, researchers used iRepertoire HTBI primers and Arm-PCR of CDR3 regions. TCRdb processed the multiplex PCR reads anew with MiXCR; each CDR3 protein has one entry. The sample includes about 350,000 distinct CDR3 sequences, 16% of them seen just once. In addition, the sample was reused for a study of T cells in Graves' hyperthyroidism and ophthalmopathy.

V usage is TRBV27 and J usage is TRBJ2-3; no reliable D call. This sample comprised peripheral blood mononuclear cells (PBMCs), obtained at new diagnosis, from a patient treated with antithyroid drugs. This TCR was sampled from a woman younger than 35 with Graves disease. DNA for the CDR3: TGTGCCAGCAGTTTAGCTCTCGAGATTGTAGATACGCAGTATTTT. Translating gives CASSLALEIVDTQYF.